Following are 26 T cell receptor beta chains from one sample sequenced in a study of blood T cell repertoires in COVID-19 (dated by TCRdb to the early 2020s). The method behind the library was the immunoSEQ multiplex PCR assay. In TCRdb, the immuneACCESS table is reduced to in-frame sequences with V and J assigned. These tables do not hold every clone; where another copy was compared, an unresolved V gene accounts for under half, and the others remain unexplained. For this sample the table gives some 49,000 clones, of which around 86% were detected only once. Of the sample, about 22% is held by the ten largest clones. Material for sequencing was peripheral blood. The origin of the receptors is a woman of 80 years or more with COVID-19, enrolled during active disease.

The V gene is TRBV5-1, the J gene TRBJ1-1; D unclear. V dropped 4 bases and J dropped 4 bases, with 14 bases sitting between them. The CDR3 covers 14 residues. In germline, CDR1 is SGHRS, CDR2 YFSETQ. The CDR3 sequence: CASSGRFSGTEAFF. CDR3 nucleotide sequence: TGCGCCAGCAGCGGCCGGTTCTCGGGCACTGAAGCTTTCTTT. The variable domain in full, completed from reference TRBV5-1 and TRBJ1-1, reads KAGVTQTPRYLIKTRGQQVTLSCSPISGHRSVSWYQQTPGQGLQFLFEYFSETQRNKGNFPGRFSGRQFSNSRSEMNVSTLELGDSALYLCASSGRFSGTEAFFGQGTRLTVV.

The CDR3 region is CASSDRGEQFF. The DNA for the CDR3 is TGTGCCAGCAGTGACCGGGGTGAGCAGTTCTTC. The gene calls are TRBV6-1 and TRBJ2-1; weak D call: TRBD2 (5 bases). The CDR3 runs 11 residues. V was trimmed by 3 bases and J by 9 bases, leaving 6 bases between them. Germline CDR1 reads MNHNS; CDR2 reads SASEGT.

The chain recombines TRBV2 with TRBJ2-7; 11 bases match TRBD1. The V gene's germline CDR1 is SNHLY and CDR2 FYNNEI. The trim removed 3 bases at V and 5 bases at J, leaving 12 bases unmatched. The CDR3 is 17 amino acids. The CDR3 reads CASSDPLDRGLQNEQYF. In DNA, the CDR3 is TGTGCCAGCAGTGACCCTCTGGACAGGGGGCTGCAGAACGAGCAGTACTTC. The full variable domain, its missing parts supplied by reference TRBV2 and TRBJ2-7, is EPEVTQTPSHQVTQMGQEVILRCVPISNHLYFYWYRQILGQKVEFLVSFYNNEISEKSEIFDDQFSVERPDGSNFTLKIRSTKLEDSAMYFCASSDPLDRGLQNEQYFGPGTRLTVT.

The chain recombines TRBV6-5 with TRBJ1-1, with unresolved D. Looked up from germline, CDR1 is MNHEY and CDR2 is SVGAGI. The CDR3 totals 14 residues. V lost 5 bases and J 3 bases, leaving 13 bases between the germline ends. Here the CDR3 DNA reads TGTGCCAGCAGTACCCCGTCTGCGGACACTGAAGCTTTCTTT. Translation gives CASSTPSADTEAFF.

The V call is TRBV6-5, the J call TRBJ1-1; TRBD1 is a possible D gene (6 bases). CDR1 MNHEY and CDR2 SVGAGI come from the germline V gene. The CDR3 runs to 13 residues. The V end lost 6 bases, the J end lost 5 bases, and 13 bases lay between the germline ends. The CDR3 spells CASSGGGETEAFF. DNA of the CDR3: TGTGCCAGCAGCGGGGGGGGCGAGACTGAAGCTTTCTTT.

The rearrangement uses TRBV27 and TRBJ2-3, with TRBD2 matching 10 bases. The V segment lost 6 bases and the J segment 4 bases; nucleotides outside the gene matches: 10. The V gene's germline CDR1 is MNHEY and CDR2 SMNVEV (reference sequence). There are 16 residues in the CDR3. Here the CDR3 DNA reads TGTGCCAGCAGCGAGACAGCGGGAGGGCCATCAGATACGCAGTATTTT. As protein: CASSETAGGPSDTQYF.

The J gene is TRBJ2-7, the V gene TRBV2; D possibly corresponds to TRBD1 (5 bases). V was pared by 6 bases and J by 2 bases, with 11 bases between. CDR1 and CDR2 from the germline V gene are SNHLY and FYNNEI. The CDR3 sequence is 13 residues long. CDR3 protein: CASRIDRAYEQYF. CDR3 nucleotides: TGTGCCAGCAGAATCGACAGAGCCTACGAGCAGTACTTC. Together with reference TRBV2 and TRBJ2-7, the CDR3 gives the full variable domain: EPEVTQTPSHQVTQMGQEVILRCVPISNHLYFYWYRQILGQKVEFLVSFYNNEISEKSEIFDDQFSVERPDGSNFTLKIRSTKLEDSAMYFCASRIDRAYEQYFGPGTRLTVT.

V and J are TRBV10-3 and TRBJ2-7, with 13 bases aligning to TRBD2. Germline V gene sequence: CDR1 ENHRY, CDR2 SYGVKD. Losses at the gene ends were 0 bases for V and 0 bases for J; bases not matched to a gene: 14. The CDR3 runs 21 residues. The CDR3 nucleotides are TGTGCCATCAGTGAGTCCTGGACTAGCGGGAGCACAACACCTAACTCCTACGAGCAGTACTTC. Translation gives CAISESWTSGSTTPNSYEQYF.

V is TRBV12-5 and J is TRBJ2-3, with a tentative D call TRBD2 (6 bases). Trimming stripped 4 bases from V and 0 bases from J, with 11 bases between. The germline V gene has CDR1 LGHNT and CDR2 FRNRAP. This CDR3 contains 15 residues. The CDR3 protein is CASGSRGLSTDTQYF. The CDR3 bases are TGTGCTAGTGGTTCCCGGGGACTGAGCACAGATACGCAGTATTTT.

The gene calls are TRBV11-3 and TRBJ2-7; D may be TRBD2 (6 bases). The CDR3 extends over 14 amino acids. CDR1 is SGHNT and CDR2 is YENEEA in the germline V gene. Trimming left V 4 bases short and J 2 bases short, with 12 bases between. The DNA of the CDR3 is TGTGCCAGCAGCTCGACGGGGGTCCCCTACGAGCAGTACTTC. Translating it yields CASSSTGVPYEQYF.

V gene TRBV20-1 combines with J gene TRBJ1-2; TRBD1 aligns across 8 bases. The germline CDR1 and CDR2 sequences are DFQATT and SNEGSKA (reference sequence). CDR3 length: 10 residues. For the CDR3, the DNA is TGCATACAGGGGGGCTATGGCTACACCTTC. Translated: CIQGGYGYTF.

This clone has only a few counts. J is TRBJ2-4 and V is TRBV30; possibly TRBD2 for D (6 bases). Germline V gives CDR1 GTSNPN, CDR2 SVGIG (reference sequence). CDR3 length: 17 residues. V was trimmed by 2 bases and J by 2 bases, leaving 19 bases between them. The CDR3: CAWSLMGGAGSKNIQYF. The CDR3 DNA is TGTGCCTGGAGTCTAATGGGGGGAGCCGGTTCCAAAAACATTCAGTACTTC.

The chain has TRBV5-6 and TRBJ1-1, with D tentatively TRBD1 (5 bases). The CDR3 spans 17 residues. Trimming cost V 1 base and J 1 base, with 17 bases left between them. The germline CDR1 and CDR2 sequences are SGHDT and YYEEEE. The chain's CDR3 is CASSLRSWEQANTEAFF. For the CDR3, the DNA is TGTGCCAGCAGCTTGAGGAGTTGGGAACAGGCGAACACTGAAGCTTTCTTT.

The J gene is TRBJ2-2, the V gene TRBV19, with 9 nucleotides matching TRBD2. CDR1 and CDR2 (germline): LNHDA, SQIVND (reference sequence). Trimming took 4 bases from V and 7 from J; bases not matched to a gene: 10. The CDR3 covers 16 residues. CDR3 sequence reads: CASSTRGGDRVGELFF. CDR3 nucleotide sequence: TGTGCCAGTAGTACCCGCGGGGGGGATCGAGTCGGGGAGCTGTTTTTT.

J is TRBJ1-4 and V is TRBV19; 8 bases match TRBD1. Per the germline V gene, CDR1 is LNHDA and CDR2 is SQIVND (reference sequence). CDR3 length: 15 amino acids. V lost 7 bases to trimming and J lost 2 bases; unmatched junction nucleotides: 6. DNA of the CDR3: TGTGCCAGTAAGGACAGGGCCCTGACTAATGAAAAACTGTTTTTT. This sequence encodes CASKDRALTNEKLFF.

The sample holds a few counts of this clone. V is TRBV4-2 and J is TRBJ2-5; 7 bases are shared with TRBD2. The CDR3 totals 15 residues. Germline V CDR1 and CDR2: LGHNA, YNFKEQ. The J segment lost 4 bases and the V segment lost 0 bases, leaving 5 bases of the junction unmatched. The CDR3 sequence: CASSQDKWGGETQYF. In DNA, the CDR3 is TGTGCCAGCAGCCAAGATAAGTGGGGGGGAGAGACCCAGTACTTC.

The chain uses TRBV19 and TRBJ1-1, with a weak D call TRBD1 (6 bases). The V gene lost 6 bases and the J gene lost 1 base, with 24 bases spanning the gap. The CDR3 extends over 18 amino acids. Per the germline V gene, CDR1 is LNHDA and CDR2 is SQIVND (reference sequence). CDR3 residues: CASSQATGNHISNTEAFF. The CDR3 DNA follows: TGTGCCAGTAGCCAAGCCACAGGGAATCATATTTCGAACACTGAAGCTTTCTTT. Complete variable domain (other parts from reference TRBV19 and TRBJ1-1): DGGITQSPKYLFRKEGQNVTLSCEQNLNHDAMYWYRQDPGQGLRLIYYSQIVNDFQKGDIAEGYSVSREKKESFPLTVTSAQKNPTAFYLCASSQATGNHISNTEAFFGQGTRLTVV.

This chain links TRBV2 with TRBJ2-7; D may be TRBD1 (5 bases). The CDR3 totals 12 residues. From germline, CDR1 is SNHLY and CDR2 FYNNEI. Trimming took off 6 bases at V and 4 bases at J, with 10 bases between the two ends. CDR3 region: CASRDQGYEQYF. CDR3 bases: TGTGCCAGCAGAGATCAGGGATACGAGCAGTACTTC.

The table lists this clone with a few counts. The chain uses TRBV5-4 and TRBJ2-2, with D hard to call. The CDR3 is 12 amino acids. Per the germline V gene, CDR1 is SGHNT and CDR2 is YYREEE (reference sequence). Trimming stripped 5 bases from V and 1 base from J, with 3 bases between. CDR3 nucleotides: TGTGCCAGCAGTCGGAACACCGGGGAGCTGTTTTTT. Its translation is CASSRNTGELFF.

This clone showed up just once. The chain combines TRBV3-1 (or the pseudogene TRBV3-2) with TRBJ1-5; weak D call: TRBD1 (6 bases). CDR3 length: 14 amino acids. V lost 5 bases and J lost 0, with 8 bases in between. The V gene's germline CDR1 is LGHDT and CDR2 YNNKEL (reference sequence). CDR3 amino acids: CASSGDISNQPQHF. CDR3 in DNA: TGTGCCAGCAGCGGGGACATTAGCAATCAGCCCCAGCATTTT.

The rearrangement links TRBV3-1 (or the pseudogene TRBV3-2) to TRBJ2-2; 7 positions match TRBD1. The junction had 4 bases not matched to a gene; V was cut back by 1 base and J by 2 bases. The CDR3 contains 16 residues. The germline CDR1 and CDR2 sequences are LGHDT and YNNKEL (reference sequence). In DNA form, the CDR3 reads TGTGCCAGCAGCCAAGTGACAGGGTTAAACACCGGGGAGCTGTTTTTT. Translated, it gives CASSQVTGLNTGELFF.

This clone has just a few counts. The chain joins TRBV19 to TRBJ2-1; D is perhaps TRBD1 (6 bases). Per germline, CDR1 LNHDA and CDR2 SQIVND (reference sequence). V shed 5 bases and J shed 3 bases, with 14 bases lying between them. The length of the CDR3 is 15 residues. The CDR3 bases are TGTGCCAGTAGTCCACAGGGTTACGTCTACAATGAGCAGTTCTTC. It translates to CASSPQGYVYNEQFF. The full variable domain, in which reference TRBV19 and TRBJ2-1 provide the parts outside the CDR3, is DGGITQSPKYLFRKEGQNVTLSCEQNLNHDAMYWYRQDPGQGLRLIYYSQIVNDFQKGDIAEGYSVSREKKESFPLTVTSAQKNPTAFYLCASSPQGYVYNEQFFGPGTRLTVL.

The chain has TRBV19 and TRBJ1-2; 8 bases match TRBD1. Per the germline V gene, CDR1 is LNHDA and CDR2 is SQIVND (reference sequence). The CDR3 has 14 residues. With V trimmed by 5 bases and J by 4 bases, 6 bases remained unmatched. The CDR3 sequence is CASSGGQAIYGYTF. CDR3 coding DNA: TGTGCCAGTAGTGGGGGACAGGCGATCTATGGCTACACCTTC.

The chain combines TRBV2 with TRBJ1-2; D is possibly TRBD1 (5 bases). V was clipped by 7 bases and J by 4 bases, with 19 bases between them. The CDR3 runs to 15 residues. Germline-derived CDR1 and CDR2 are SNHLY and FYNNEI. The CDR3 protein is CASTPTGTFIYGYTF. As DNA, the CDR3 is TGTGCCAGCACCCCGACCGGGACTTTCATCTATGGCTACACCTTC.

Turning to this clone: Additional DNA sequences in this sample encode the identical CDR3. J is TRBJ2-5 and V is TRBV11-2; TRBD1 matches 12 bases. V shed 3 bases, J shed 6 bases, and the junction held 2 bases outside the gene matches. The germline V gene encodes CDR1 SGHAT and CDR2 FQNNGV. This CDR3 is built from 14 residues. CDR3 nucleotide sequence: TGTGCCAGCAGCTTGGGGACAGGGGGCCAGACCCAGTACTTC. Protein sequence: CASSLGTGGQTQYF.

The V gene is TRBV30, the J gene TRBJ2-2; D not resolved. CDR1 is GTSNPN, CDR2 SVGIG, per germline (reference sequence). This CDR3 contains 12 residues. With 6 bases removed from V and 0 bases from J, the gap between germline ends came to 5 bases. In nucleotides, the CDR3 is TGTGCCTGCAAAACGAACACCGGGGAGCTGTTTTTT. This codes for CACKTNTGELFF. The full variable domain, rest sourced from reference TRBV30 and TRBJ2-2, is SQTIHQWPATLVQPVGSPLSLECTVEGTSNPNLYWYRQAAGRGLQLLFYSVGIGQISSEVPQNLSASRPQDRQFILSSKKLLLSDSGFYLCACKTNTGELFFGEGSRLTVL.